The 27 T cell receptor beta chains below were found in one sample sequenced in a study of T cell responses to AZD1222 COVID-19 vaccine (dated by TCRdb to the early 2020s). The library was obtained by the immunoSEQ multiplex PCR assay. This is the immuneACCESS table as TCRdb keeps it, with only in-frame sequences that have V and J called. A part of the clones is gone; compared with another copy, unresolved V genes explain less than half, and the rest is unexplained. Here the sample has about 170,000 clones; around 91% occur a single time. 6.9% of the sample comes from the top ten. Sample time point, as interpreted from the label and publication: baseline before first vaccination. The sequencing used peripheral blood, collected on day 0 of AZD1222 vaccination. These receptors were obtained from an adult in good health.

This rearrangement joins TRBV27 to TRBJ1-2; unclear D gene. Between the trimmed V and J ends, which lost 3 bases and 4 bases, there was a span of 9 bases. CDR1 and CDR2 (germline): MNHEY, SMNVEV (reference sequence). The CDR3 has 13 amino acids. In nucleotides, the CDR3 is TGTGCCAGCAGTTTTACAGAAAGCTATGGCTACACCTTC. It yields the protein CASSFTESYGYTF.

The chain has TRBV5-8 and TRBJ2-5; D unresolved. Trimming took off 3 bases at V and 4 bases at J, with 4 bases between the two ends. The CDR3 has 11 residues. Germline V gene data show CDR1 as SGHTS and CDR2 as YDEGEE. The CDR3 spells CASSWAETQYF. In nucleotides, the CDR3 is TGTGCCAGCAGCTGGGCAGAGACCCAGTACTTC.

The J gene is TRBJ1-6, the V gene TRBV7-3, with D perhaps TRBD1 (5 bases). Between the trimmed V and J ends, which lost 2 bases and 6 bases, there was a span of 5 bases. Germline V gene lookup returns CDR1 SGHTA and CDR2 FQGTGA. The CDR3 covers 13 residues. The CDR3 sequence is CASSLGTNSPLHF. The CDR3 coding sequence is TGTGCCAGCAGCTTAGGGACTAATTCACCCCTCCACTTT.

The chain is built from TRBV6-5 and TRBJ1-5, with D unclear. This CDR3 comprises 14 residues. The V gene's germline CDR1 is MNHEY and CDR2 SVGAGI. V shed 0 bases and J shed 9 bases, with 12 bases lying between them. CDR3 DNA sequence: TGTGCCAGCAGTTACTCGACGACCGGGAGGCCCCAGCATTTT. This codes for CASSYSTTGRPQHF.

This sequence joins TRBV30 and TRBJ2-7; 8 nucleotides agree with TRBD2. After removal of 8 bases from V and 0 bases from J, the junction contained 6 bases not matched to a gene. The CDR3 runs 13 residues. CDR1 GTSNPN and CDR2 SVGIG come from the germline V gene (reference sequence). In DNA form, the CDR3 reads TGTGCCCTCCGGGGGGGCAGCTCCTACGAGCAGTACTTC. Protein product: CALRGGSSYEQYF.

The count of this clone is one. The chain is built from TRBV14 and TRBJ1-2, with D tentatively TRBD1 (5 bases). V lost 5 bases, J lost 2 bases, and 21 bases lay in between. Per germline, CDR1 SGHDN and CDR2 FVKESK. This CDR3 spans 17 amino acids. CDR3 in DNA: TGTGCCAGCAGCGTCAGGACGGGACTAGGTCTGAACTATGGCTACACCTTC. Residues: CASSVRTGLGLNYGYTF.

The chain employs TRBV6-6 and TRBJ1-6, with D perhaps TRBD1 (6 bases). Trimming took off 3 bases at V and 13 bases at J, with 13 bases between the two ends. From germline, CDR1 is MNHNY and CDR2 SVGAGI (reference sequence). The CDR3 spans 13 residues. CDR3 DNA: TGTGCCAGCAGTTATCAGGGGCGAGATCCCCTCCACTTT. This codes for CASSYQGRDPLHF.

This chain links TRBV7-9 with TRBJ2-7; no reliable D call. V shed 6 bases and J shed 6 bases, with 9 bases lying between them. The V gene's germline CDR1 is SEHNR and CDR2 FQNEAQ (reference sequence). The CDR3 loop spans 11 amino acids. The CDR3 sequence: CASSLSSEQYF. The DNA of the CDR3 is TGTGCCAGCAGTCTCTCTTCCGAGCAGTACTTC.

The chain uses TRBV6-6 and TRBJ1-1; D gene uncertain. The CDR3 is made up of 14 amino acids. The V end lost 2 bases, the J end lost 1 base, and 8 bases lay between the germline ends. The germline V gene encodes CDR1 MNHNY and CDR2 SVGAGI (reference sequence). The CDR3 DNA follows: TGTGCCAGCAGTTACGAGGCAGAGAACACTGAAGCTTTCTTT. Translating gives CASSYEAENTEAFF.

CDR3: CASSLRMINTGELFF. DNA for the CDR3: TGTGCCAGCAGTTTAAGGATGATTAACACCGGGGAGCTGTTTTTT. The chain uses TRBV27 and TRBJ2-2, with unresolved D. Germline values: CDR1 MNHEY, CDR2 SMNVEV (reference sequence). The CDR3 contains 15 residues. V was cut by 2 bases and J by 2 bases, with 9 bases left in between.

The chain links TRBV6-5 to TRBJ1-4; D remains unclear. Germline V gene sequence: CDR1 MNHEY, CDR2 SVGAGI. Trimming took off 6 bases at V and 6 bases at J, with 17 bases between the two ends. The CDR3 sequence is 15 residues long. The CDR3 loop is CASRDSPGWDEKLFF. The CDR3, as DNA: TGTGCCAGCAGAGATAGCCCCGGATGGGATGAAAAACTGTTTTTT.

The genes are TRBV29-1 and TRBJ1-5, with D tentatively TRBD1 (5 bases). The CDR3 totals 14 residues. The germline CDR1 and CDR2 sequences are SQVTM and ANQGSEA. The V end lost 5 bases, the J end lost 4 bases, and 15 bases lay between the germline ends. DNA for the CDR3: TGCAGCGTTCTCGGGACTGCGCCTAATCAGCCCCAGCATTTT. Residues: CSVLGTAPNQPQHF.

The chain links TRBV10-3 to TRBJ1-2; D gene ambiguous. The germline gives CDR1 ENHRY, CDR2 SYGVKD. This CDR3 region has 14 residues. The V end lost 0 bases, the J end lost 4 bases, and 9 bases lay between the germline ends. The CDR3 loop reads CAISESNSLYGYTF. CDR3 bases: TGTGCCATCAGTGAGTCGAACAGCCTCTATGGCTACACCTTC.

The chain links TRBV29-1 to TRBJ2-7, with D unclear. This CDR3 is 10 amino acids long. V was trimmed by 5 bases and J by 9 bases, leaving 11 bases between them. Germline lookup yields CDR1 SQVTM and CDR2 ANQGSEA. CDR3 residues: CSVRGTGQYF. In DNA, the CDR3 is TGCAGCGTTCGAGGAACGGGGCAGTACTTC.

V usage is TRBV2 and J usage is TRBJ1-2, with 7 positions matching TRBD1. CDR3 length: 12 amino acids. J lost 8 bases, V lost 6 bases, and 6 bases had no gene match. Germline CDR1 is SNHLY and CDR2 is FYNNEI. This CDR3 reads CASRLTGVGYTF. As DNA, the CDR3 is TGTGCCAGCAGACTTACAGGGGTGGGCTACACCTTC.

The rearrangement uses TRBV5-1 and TRBJ1-2, with 9 nucleotides matching TRBD1. After removal of 3 bases from V and 0 bases from J, the junction contained 3 bases not matched to a gene. This CDR3 comprises 15 residues. Germline V gene data show CDR1 as SGHRS and CDR2 as YFSETQ. This CDR3 is CASSSRQGANYGYTF. DNA of the CDR3: TGCGCCAGCAGCTCCCGACAGGGGGCTAACTATGGCTACACCTTC.

The V call is TRBV14, the J call TRBJ2-5; D possibly corresponds to TRBD1 (5 bases). Germline CDR1 is SGHDN and CDR2 is FVKESK. V lost 2 bases and J 3 bases, leaving 13 bases between the germline ends. The CDR3 loop spans 15 amino acids. CDR3 region: CASSQPQGPKETQYF. The DNA for the CDR3 is TGTGCCAGCAGCCAACCTCAGGGCCCGAAAGAGACCCAGTACTTC.

The chain combines TRBV5-6 with TRBJ1-2; the D is unclear. This CDR3 has 12 residues. The germline CDR1 and CDR2 sequences are SGHDT and YYEEEE. The V and J ends lost 0 bases and 6 bases respectively, with 6 bases between them. The CDR3 bases are TGTGCCAGCAGCTTGGGGGGTAATGGCTACACCTTC. Translating gives CASSLGGNGYTF.

This chain joins TRBV30 and TRBJ2-1, with 10 bases identical to TRBD2. The CDR3 is 15 residues long. V shed 5 bases, J shed 4 bases, and the junction held 8 bases outside the gene matches. CDR1 is GTSNPN and CDR2 is SVGIG in the germline V gene (reference sequence). DNA for the CDR3: TGTGCCTGGGCCGGCACTAGCGGGGCTTACAATGAGCAGTTCTTC. This sequence encodes CAWAGTSGAYNEQFF.

V gene TRBV6-1 combines with J gene TRBJ2-2, with a tentative D call TRBD1 (6 bases). From germline, CDR1 is MNHNS and CDR2 SASEGT. V dropped 4 bases and J dropped 4 bases, with 19 bases sitting between them. The CDR3 extends over 17 amino acids. For the CDR3, the DNA is TGTGCCAGCAGTGGAATGACAGGAGCGATCATCACCGGGGAGCTGTTTTTT. Amino acids: CASSGMTGAIITGELFF.

V usage is TRBV2 and J usage is TRBJ2-2; D might be TRBD1 (5 bases). V lost 5 bases to trimming and J lost 6 bases, with 13 bases between them. Germline CDR1 is SNHLY and CDR2 is FYNNEI. The CDR3 covers 14 residues. CDR3 nucleotide sequence: TGTGCCAGCAGTACCGGTATGACAGCCGGGGAGCTGTTTTTT. This translates into CASSTGMTAGELFF.

The chain couples TRBV9 to TRBJ2-3, with no clear D. The germline V and J ends were trimmed by 0 bases and 1 base, with 9 bases remaining between them. Looked up from germline, CDR1 is SGDLS and CDR2 is YYNGEE. The CDR3 is made up of 15 amino acids. This chain's CDR3 is CASSVGFGGTDTQYF. Written as DNA, the CDR3 is TGTGCCAGCAGCGTAGGTTTCGGCGGCACAGATACGCAGTATTTT.

This clone came up a few times. The chain carries TRBV4-1 and TRBJ1-2, with unresolved D. V was clipped by 0 bases and J by 4 bases, with 9 bases between them. The CDR3 extends over 14 amino acids. The germline V gene encodes CDR1 MGHRA and CDR2 YSYEKL. The CDR3 reads CASSQEPGSYGYTF. For the CDR3, the DNA is TGCGCCAGCAGCCAAGAACCAGGCTCCTATGGCTACACCTTC.

This rearrangement joins TRBV9 to TRBJ2-2; D unresolved. The CDR3 is 15 residues long. V was trimmed by 0 bases and J by 2 bases, leaving 8 bases between them. The germline gives CDR1 SGDLS, CDR2 YYNGEE. The DNA of the CDR3 is TGTGCCAGCAGCGTAGTTCCAGCAAACACCGGGGAGCTGTTTTTT. This sequence encodes CASSVVPANTGELFF.

This chain uses TRBV7-9 with TRBJ1-4; possibly TRBD1 for D (5 bases). The length of the CDR3 is 18 residues. V was pared by 1 base and J by 5 bases, with 20 bases between. Germline V CDR1 and CDR2: SEHNR, FQNEAQ (reference sequence). As DNA, the CDR3 is TGTGCCAGCAGCTTAGGGGGCAACAGAGGTCCCTCCAATGAAAAACTGTTTTTT. Protein sequence: CASSLGGNRGPSNEKLFF. The variable domain in full, with the rest retrieved from reference TRBV7-9 and TRBJ1-4, is DTGVSQNPRHKITKRGQNVTFRCDPISEHNRLYWYRQTLGQGPEFLTYFQNEAQLEKSRLLSDRFSAERPKGSFSTLEIQRTEQGDSAMYLCASSLGGNRGPSNEKLFFGSGTQLSVL.

V is TRBV30 and J is TRBJ1-5; D unclear. The CDR3 length is 14 residues. With 7 bases removed from V and 2 bases from J, the gap between germline ends came to 15 bases. Germline V gene data show CDR1 as GTSNPN and CDR2 as SVGIG (reference sequence). CDR3 DNA: TGTGCCTTCGAGATGGGGTCTGGCAATCAGCCCCAGCATTTT. It specifies CAFEMGSGNQPQHF.

This clone showed up just once. V and J are TRBV7-6 and TRBJ1-4; a possible D gene is TRBD1 (5 bases). Germline values: CDR1 SGHVS, CDR2 FNYEAQ. This CDR3 is 14 amino acids long. V was shortened by 1 base and J by 4 bases, with 7 bases between the two germline ends. In nucleotides, the CDR3 is TGTGCCAGCAGCTTAGGACAGCATAATGAAAAACTGTTTTTT. Its protein product is CASSLGQHNEKLFF.